This entry lists 27 T cell receptor beta chains sequenced from one sample in a study of blood T cell repertoires in COVID-19. Sequenced by immunoSEQ multiplex PCR; TCRdb stores in-frame clones only, minus some. Among roughly 69,000 clones listed, approximately 79% were seen once. The sample consisted of peripheral blood. The receptor source for this set is a woman between 45 and 60 years old with acute or convalescent COVID-19.

The chain has TRBV3-1 (or the pseudogene TRBV3-2) and TRBJ1-1; D is perhaps TRBD1 (5 bases). CDR1 is LGHDT and CDR2 is YNNKEL in the germline V gene (reference sequence). V was cut by 4 bases and J by 0 bases, with 9 bases left in between. The CDR3 covers 14 residues. The CDR3 protein is CASSLGQMNTEAFF. The CDR3 DNA follows: TGTGCCAGCAGCCTGGGGCAAATGAACACTGAAGCTTTCTTT.

CDR3 loop: CASSAATGGAAFF. The DNA for the CDR3 is TGTGCCAGCAGCGCAGCGACAGGGGGCGCTGCTTTCTTT. The genes are TRBV9 and TRBJ1-1; TRBD1 matches 10 bases. Losses at the gene ends were 3 bases for V and 11 bases for J; bases not matched to a gene: 7. In germline, CDR1 is SGDLS, CDR2 YYNGEE. This CDR3 is built from 13 residues.

The chain joins TRBV6-5 to TRBJ2-2; tentatively, D is TRBD1 (6 bases). This CDR3 is built from 14 residues. Trimming left V 6 bases short and J 5 bases short, with 13 bases between. The V gene's germline CDR1 is MNHEY and CDR2 SVGAGI. CDR3 coding DNA: TGTGCCAGCAGAGCCGGGACACCTACCGGGGAGCTGTTTTTT. Its protein is CASRAGTPTGELFF.

This rearrangement joins TRBV7-2 to TRBJ1-1; possibly TRBD1 for D (6 bases). Trimming stripped 2 bases from V and 3 bases from J, with 10 bases between. This CDR3 comprises 14 residues. Germline CDR1 reads SGHTA; CDR2 reads FQGNSA. The CDR3 DNA follows: TGTGCCAGCAGCTTAACCCCAGGGGACACTGAAGCTTTCTTT. Translating it yields CASSLTPGDTEAFF.

The chain employs TRBV3-1 (or the pseudogene TRBV3-2) and TRBJ2-1; the D gene is possibly TRBD1 (6 bases). Germline lookup yields CDR1 LGHDT and CDR2 YNNKEL (reference sequence). V lost 2 bases, J lost 8 bases, and 13 bases lay in between. The CDR3 is 14 amino acids. The CDR3 DNA is TGTGCCAGCAGCCAAAATATAAAGGGGGATGAGCAGTTCTTC. Amino acids: CASSQNIKGDEQFF.

The J gene is TRBJ2-2, the V gene TRBV30, with 10 bases aligning to TRBD2. CDR3 length: 15 amino acids. The V segment lost 5 bases and the J segment 6 bases; nucleotides outside the gene matches: 9. The V gene's germline CDR1 is GTSNPN and CDR2 SVGIG (reference sequence). The CDR3 protein is CAWGGLAGAAGELFF. The CDR3 bases are TGTGCCTGGGGCGGGCTAGCGGGAGCGGCCGGGGAGCTGTTTTTT.

The rearrangement links TRBV9 to TRBJ1-1; 10 positions agree with TRBD1. Germline V gene sequence: CDR1 SGDLS, CDR2 YYNGEE. V gave up 3 bases and J gave up 1 base; unmatched junction bases: 6. The CDR3 spans 16 residues. CDR3 bases: TGTGCCAGCAGCGGCGCCGGGACAGGGGCGAACACTGAAGCTTTCTTT. This translates into CASSGAGTGANTEAFF.

The chain is built from TRBV10-3 and TRBJ2-7, with unresolved D. V shed 3 bases and J shed 5 bases, with 8 bases lying between them. This CDR3 has 12 residues. Looked up from germline, CDR1 is ENHRY and CDR2 is SYGVKD. The CDR3 reads CAISDVENEQYF. The DNA of the CDR3 is TGTGCCATCAGTGATGTGGAGAACGAGCAGTACTTC.

This chain links TRBV6-6 with TRBJ1-4; D call uncertain. The V and J ends lost 6 bases and 4 bases respectively, with 9 bases between them. The germline gives CDR1 MNHNY, CDR2 SVGAGI (reference sequence). This CDR3 has 13 residues. The CDR3, as DNA: TGTGCCAGCAGGTCCTCCTATAATGAAAAACTGTTTTTT. Amino acid sequence: CASRSSYNEKLFF.

This clone was seen more than once but under ten times. V and J are TRBV10-3 and TRBJ2-1, with 9 bases that match TRBD2. With V trimmed by 4 bases and J by 8 bases, 6 bases remained unmatched. The CDR3 spans 14 residues. Per germline, CDR1 ENHRY and CDR2 SYGVKD. The CDR3 nucleotides are TGTGCCATCAGTGCGGGACTAGCAGGCGATGAGCAGTTCTTC. Its translation: CAISAGLAGDEQFF.

The V call is TRBV5-1, the J call TRBJ1-1; D is ambiguous. The germline V and J ends were trimmed by 3 bases and 1 base, with 10 bases remaining between them. CDR3 length: 14 residues. Germline V gene lookup returns CDR1 SGHRS and CDR2 YFSETQ. CDR3 amino acids: CASSSAGANTEAFF. CDR3 DNA sequence: TGCGCCAGCAGCTCCGCCGGAGCGAACACTGAAGCTTTCTTT.

The V and J genes are TRBV19 and TRBJ2-1, with TRBD1 matching over 9 bases. The CDR3 has 17 residues. Trimming at V came to 5 bases and at J to 2 bases, leaving 10 bases not matched to a gene. Germline CDR1 and CDR2: LNHDA and SQIVND (reference sequence). CDR3 nucleotides: TGTGCCAGTAGTGTCCAGCCGGGACAGGGTACCTACAATGAGCAGTTCTTC. Its protein product is CASSVQPGQGTYNEQFF.

V and J are TRBV15 and TRBJ2-7; a weak D match, TRBD1 (7 bases). Per the germline V gene, CDR1 is LNHNV and CDR2 is YYDKDF (reference sequence). V dropped 2 bases and J dropped 7 bases, with 15 bases sitting between them. CDR3 size: 14 residues. This CDR3 reads CATSRITGAGEQYF. The CDR3 DNA is TGTGCCACCAGCAGAATTACAGGGGCGGGGGAGCAGTACTTC.

This clone was seen many times. This sequence joins TRBV29-1 and TRBJ2-7, with 8 bases matching TRBD1. Germline trimming cut 4 bases from V and 3 bases from J; bases unmatched to any gene: 5. The CDR3 covers 13 residues. Germline V gives CDR1 SQVTM, CDR2 ANQGSEA. The CDR3 nucleotides are TGCAGCGTTGGACAGGGGATGAACTACGAGCAGTACTTC. This codes for CSVGQGMNYEQYF.

This clone occurred once. The genes are TRBV29-1 and TRBJ2-7; TRBD2 might be the D (5 bases). CDR1 and CDR2 from the germline V gene are SQVTM and ANQGSEA. V dropped 4 bases and J dropped 9 bases, with 16 bases sitting between them. CDR3 length: 12 amino acids. This chain's CDR3 is CSVVGDTPGQYF. The CDR3 DNA reads as TGCAGCGTTGTGGGAGACACCCCGGGGCAGTACTTC.

The J gene is TRBJ1-6, the V gene TRBV19, with 9 bases matching TRBD1. Germline CDR1 is LNHDA and CDR2 is SQIVND (reference sequence). This CDR3 region has 17 residues. Trimming at V came to 5 bases and at J to 5 bases, leaving 10 bases not matched to a gene. This CDR3 is CASSLKGTGSNNSPLHF. CDR3 bases: TGTGCCAGTAGTCTGAAAGGGACAGGGTCGAATAATTCACCCCTCCACTTT. Filled out from reference TRBV19 and TRBJ1-6, the complete variable domain reads DGGITQSPKYLFRKEGQNVTLSCEQNLNHDAMYWYRQDPGQGLRLIYYSQIVNDFQKGDIAEGYSVSREKKESFPLTVTSAQKNPTAFYLCASSLKGTGSNNSPLHFGNGTRLTVT.

The CDR3 protein is CASSQGVGSNQPQHF. As DNA, the CDR3 is TGTGCCAGCAGCCAGGGGGTCGGGAGCAATCAGCCCCAGCATTTT. The chain employs TRBV7-9 and TRBJ1-5, with 7 bases matching TRBD1. This CDR3 has 15 residues. Germline trimming cut 5 bases from V and 1 base from J; bases unmatched to any gene: 5. Germline CDR1 and CDR2: SEHNR and FQNEAQ (reference sequence).

The chain has TRBV10-3 and TRBJ2-5; no definite D call. This CDR3 contains 13 residues. The germline CDR1 and CDR2 sequences are ENHRY and SYGVKD. V gave up 6 bases and J gave up 2 bases, with 10 bases separating them. CDR3 sequence (DNA): TGTGCCATCAGCCCCCAGTTGCAAGAGACCCAGTACTTC. This gives the protein CAISPQLQETQYF.

In DNA, the CDR3 is TGTGCCAGCACCCAGGGAATTTTGGGCACTGAAGCTTTCTTT. Translating gives CASTQGILGTEAFF. J is TRBJ1-1 and V is TRBV6-5; D is possibly TRBD1 (5 bases). Germline values: CDR1 MNHEY, CDR2 SVGAGI. The germline V and J ends were trimmed by 7 bases and 4 bases, with 16 bases remaining between them. The CDR3 sequence is 14 residues long.

This clone was recorded once. The chain couples TRBV4-1 to TRBJ2-3, with TRBD2 matching 10 bases. Germline V lookup: CDR1 MGHRA, CDR2 YSYEKL. The CDR3 sequence is 16 residues long. V dropped 0 bases and J dropped 2; count of bases not matched to a gene: 2. DNA of the CDR3: TGCGCCAGCAGCCAAGAACTAGCGGGGTACACAGATACGCAGTATTTT. This gives the protein CASSQELAGYTDTQYF.

This clone was found many times. The chain links TRBV23-1 to TRBJ1-1, with 7 bases aligning to TRBD1. TRBV23-1 is an ORF, and what it does is uncertain. Trimming cost V 2 bases and J 1 base; bases outside gene matches: 10. This CDR3 has 17 residues. CDR3 amino acids: CASSQPSRGRGNTEAFF. The CDR3 DNA reads TGCGCCAGCAGTCAACCAAGCAGGGGGAGAGGGAACACTGAAGCTTTCTTT.

This rearrangement joins TRBV28 to TRBJ2-7; 11 bases align to TRBD2. J gave up 1 base and V 5 bases, and 4 bases lay outside the gene matches. The CDR3 totals 15 residues. Germline V gives CDR1 MDHEN, CDR2 SYDVKM. The DNA of the CDR3 is TGTGCCAGCAGTGAGCTAGCGGGAGGATCCTACGAGCAGTACTTC. Translating gives CASSELAGGSYEQYF.

The gene calls are TRBV11-1 and TRBJ2-3; no definite D call. In germline, CDR1 is SGHAT, CDR2 FQDESV (reference sequence). CDR3 length equals 15 residues. V gave up 3 bases and J gave up 2 bases, with 12 bases separating them. This chain's CDR3 is CASSLSSGPTDTQYF. The CDR3, as DNA: TGTGCCAGCAGCTTGAGCAGTGGGCCCACAGATACGCAGTATTTT.

Relative to its sample, this clone is medium-sized. CDR3 nucleotide sequence: TGTGCCAGCTCACCAAGGACTAGCGGCACGAGGGACACCGGGGAGCTGTTTTTT. Amino acid sequence: CASSPRTSGTRDTGELFF. The chain couples TRBV18 to TRBJ2-2; TRBD2 aligns across 10 bases. Unmatched junction bases numbered 9, after V lost 2 bases and J lost 3 bases. The germline gives CDR1 KGHSH, CDR2 LQKENI. This CDR3 is built from 18 residues. Looking up the rest from reference TRBV18 and TRBJ2-2 gives the full variable domain: NAGVMQNPRHLVRRRGQEARLRCSPMKGHSHVYWYRQLPEEGLKFMVYLQKENIIDESGMPKERFSAEFPKEGPSILRIQQVVRGDSAAYFCASSPRTSGTRDTGELFFGEGSRLTVL.

V and J are TRBV28 and TRBJ2-1; 14 nucleotides match TRBD2. This CDR3 is 18 amino acids long. V dropped 6 bases and J dropped 4; count of bases not matched to a gene: 11. Germline V gives CDR1 MDHEN, CDR2 SYDVKM. For the CDR3, the DNA is TGTGCCAGCAGAACCCTGGGACTAGCGGGAGCTTTATACAATGAGCAGTTCTTC. Its translation: CASRTLGLAGALYNEQFF.

The chain uses TRBV19 and TRBJ1-2; perhaps TRBD1 as D (5 bases). V was cut by 4 bases and J by 2 bases, with 14 bases left in between. Germline loops: CDR1 LNHDA, CDR2 SQIVND (reference sequence). The CDR3 runs to 15 residues. DNA of the CDR3: TGTGCCAGTAGTACAGGGCCCTCCTCCAACTATGGCTACACCTTC. Its protein is CASSTGPSSNYGYTF. Full variable domain (missing parts from reference TRBV19 and TRBJ1-2): DGGITQSPKYLFRKEGQNVTLSCEQNLNHDAMYWYRQDPGQGLRLIYYSQIVNDFQKGDIAEGYSVSREKKESFPLTVTSAQKNPTAFYLCASSTGPSSNYGYTFGSGTRLTVV.

This clone was seen once. This chain joins TRBV5-5 and TRBJ1-1; 9 nucleotides match TRBD1. This CDR3 comprises 15 residues. With V trimmed by 7 bases and J by 4 bases, 11 bases remained unmatched. Per the germline V gene, CDR1 is SGHKS and CDR2 is YYEKEE (reference sequence). The CDR3 nucleotides are TGTGCCAGCCGGACGACAGGGGGTTCAGGCACTGAAGCTTTCTTT. This codes for CASRTTGGSGTEAFF.